The sequence of this T cell receptor beta chain was determined in a study of cytomegalovirus exposure and HLA in healthy donors. About this clone itself: The antigen remains undetermined.

The CDR3 is 17 amino acids. After removal of 5 bases from V and 0 bases from J, the junction contained 11 bases not matched to a gene. Germline CDR1 and CDR2: SEHNR and FQNEAQ (reference sequence). Study-wide findings and caveats: TCR beta chain V- and J-gene trimming was linked, in a later analysis, to a missense variant in DCLRE1C. Most CMV-associated TCR beta chains were later found to appear HLA-restricted.

Primers for the PCR totalled 60 Vbeta and 13 Jbeta. Original processing notes: Approximately 12 million of the roughly 80 million unique TCR beta chains counted in a later analysis were shared. Clones were read by immunoSEQ multiplex PCR, and TCRdb kept only the in-frame ones, dropping some. The V and J calls and the clone size are those of that table, but D and trimming were determined from the DNA. The repertoire holds 120,000 to 150,000 clones, with about four fifths as singletons. The specimen was PBMCs. V and J are TRBV7-9 and TRBJ2-7, with TRBD1 matching 9 bases. The sequence was obtained from a man aged 35 to 55 in good health and CMV-seropositive. Written as DNA, the CDR3 is TGTGCCAGCAGCGCCCCCCACAGGGGGCCGAGCTCCTACGAGCAGTACTTC. Translated: CASSAPHRGPSSYEQYF.